This T cell receptor beta chain is from a study of cytomegalovirus exposure and HLA in healthy donors. Use of 60 Vbeta and 13 Jbeta primers characterized the PCR. Here immunoSEQ multiplex PCR was the method, and the copy in TCRdb shows in-frame clones only, minus some. The data hold about 200,000 clones, with roughly four fifths observed a single time. Trimming at V came to 5 bases and at J to 2 bases, leaving 2 bases not matched to a gene. Germline-derived CDR1 and CDR2 are MNHNS and SASEGT. This CDR3 is built from 13 residues. This TCR came from a man aged 25-45 years in good health and CMV-seronegative. The V call is TRBV6-1, the J call TRBJ1-2, with 7 bases identical to TRBD1. Specimen: PBMCs. The CDR3 bases are TGTGCCAGCAGTCGACAGGGCAACTATGGCTACACCTTC. It encodes CASSRQGNYGYTF.